This is a list of T cell receptor beta chains from one sample in a study of Ad26.COV2.S vaccination and SARS-CoV-2 variants. Clones were read by immunoSEQ multiplex PCR, and TCRdb kept only the in-frame ones, dropping some. The profile shows hundreds of thousands of clones, roughly nine tenths of them singletons. Sequences were derived from peripheral blood, sampled in a trial of Ad26.COV2.S vaccine versus placebo. The receptors stem from a person aged 18-65 years who received the Ad26.COV2.S COVID-19 vaccine or a placebo. The CDR3 runs from the conserved cysteine through the conserved F or W. Size is omitted from some rows. Given values are once, few, many or a class for expanded clones.

v_call clone_size cdr3_aa
TRBV9 NA CASSVSGTAQNIQYF
TRBV6-5 NA CASSNANEQFF
TRBV9 NA CASSAVWASMGEQFF
TRBV30 NA CAWSPSPGNTIYF
TRBV13 NA CASSPRGGAVEQFF
TRBV7-2 NA CASKLAGGYEQYF
TRBV6-1 NA CASSQRQTHYEQYF
TRBV7-3 once CASTPPGGELFF
TRBV9 NA CASSPGIATNEKLFF
TRBV2 NA CASKQGEGSYEQYF
TRBV19 NA CASSAVGGASSGNTIYF
TRBV28 NA CASNRGGYEQYF
TRBV29-1 NA CSVAGGDGYTF
TRBV25-1 NA CASSSGALNQETQYF
TRBV7-9 NA CASRITGTLTGELFF
TRBV15 once CATSSVGRGTYEQYF
TRBV15 NA CATSRVGTEAFF
TRBV19 NA CASSIDHQGPFWEQYF
TRBV6-5 NA CASSRTGTEAFF
TRBV5-1 NA CASSHGTSGRGYNEQFF
TRBV4-3 medium-sized CASSQGEVSGANVLTF
TRBV20-1 few CSASIRGYEQYF
TRBV2 once CASRQGVSINYEQYF
TRBV7-2 NA CASSLVHGSAEAFF
TRBV5-6 NA CASSLGTGAVEAFF
TRBV5-6 NA CASNLIGRLNTEAFF
TRBV7-8 NA CASSLARPGATNGNTIYF
TRBV7-3 NA CASSTRSPGNTIYF
TRBV6-5 NA CASSWDRELYNSPLHF
TRBV30 NA CAWSPGGSQPQHF
TRBV6-5 NA CASRGLAGANEQFF
TRBV5-6 NA CASSLWDRPYGYTF
TRBV7-3 NA CASRVTGTSPAEAFF
TRBV6-6 NA CASSPAFYEQYF
TRBV11-2 NA CASSPGTSGNYNEQFF
TRBV12-3/TRBV12-4 many CASSLLLSREQYF
TRBV7-2 NA CASSHGSGFEGGTEAFF
TRBV6-5 NA CASSLGTLYVEETQYF
TRBV5-6 NA CASSFPGQYTGELFF
TRBV6-5 NA CASSYERSSYNEQFF
TRBV7-3 NA CASSPGQGAGNTIYF
TRBV5-1 few CASSLDGYGYTF
TRBV5-4 NA CASSEGGGFSYEQYF
TRBV7-3 NA CASSLTSGTGVEQYF
TRBV4-3 NA CASSQDRGQVFEQYF
TRBV6-5 NA CASSYSPRQPQHF
TRBV15 few CATSSPGGLPYEQYF
TRBV13 NA CASSQPISASGRAGGELFF
TRBV7-3 NA CASSPLGEGTEAFF